These T cell receptor beta chains were read from a single sample in a study of cytomegalovirus exposure and HLA in healthy donors. TCRdb's copy holds only in-frame clones and misses some; the assay was immunoSEQ multiplex PCR. The profile shows 100,000 or so clones, 83% of them singletons. The specimen sequenced was PBMCs. Receptor source: a man aged 18 to 30 in good health and CMV-seronegative. Both conserved end residues are part of each CDR3. The order of the fields is clone size, J gene, V gene, D gene, CDR3 DNA, CDR3 protein. A D gene is named only where the DNA matches it firmly. Where a row states a size, it is once, few, many or the class of an expanded clone; other rows omit it.

.	TRBJ2-7	TRBV5-6	TRBD2	TGTGCCAGCAGCTTGGAACAGAAGCACGGGACTACACTTGTCTACGAGCAGTACTTC	CASSLEQKHGTTLVYEQYF
.	TRBJ1-5	TRBV6-1	TRBD1	TGTGCCACCTGGGACAGCCCTAGCAATCAGCCCCAGCATTTT	CATWDSPSNQPQHF
.	TRBJ1-1	TRBV6-5	.	TGTGCCAGCAGGCCAGTCCAGGGTACGCCGGCTTTCTTT	CASRPVQGTPAFF
few	TRBJ1-3	TRBV5-1	TRBD1	TGCGCCAGCAGCGGACTAAGTCAGGACAGGGTAAAAAACACCATATATTTT	CASSGLSQDRVKNTIYF
.	TRBJ2-3	TRBV30	.	TGTGCCTGGGGGCAGGGCCGGGCAGATACGCAGTATTTT	CAWGQGRADTQYF
once	TRBJ2-1	TRBV29-1	TRBD2	TGCAGCGTAGTAACCGGGACTAGCGGGAGTGGAAATGAGCAGTTCTTC	CSVVTGTSGSGNEQFF
.	TRBJ1-6	TRBV11-3	.	TGTGCCAGCAGCTCGCGGGGCCTTAGTTCACCCCTCCACTTT	CASSSRGLSSPLHF
.	TRBJ1-5	TRBV7-9	.	TGTGCCAGCAGCCCCGATGACAGAAGCAATCAGCCCCAGCATTTT	CASSPDDRSNQPQHF
.	TRBJ2-1	TRBV7-3	.	TGTGCCAGCAGACCATTCAGGGAATCCAATGAGCAGTTCTTC	CASRPFRESNEQFF
few	TRBJ1-6	TRBV9	.	TGTGCCAGCAGCGTAGATGTTCGTGGGAGTTCACCCCTCCACTTT	CASSVDVRGSSPLHF
.	TRBJ1-1	TRBV6-5	.	TGTGCCACCCACATGAACACTGAAGCTTTCTTT	CATHMNTEAFF
.	TRBJ1-2	TRBV9	.	TGTGCCAGCAGCGCAGGCGGGGACTATGGCTACACCTTC	CASSAGGDYGYTF
few	TRBJ2-1	TRBV7-9	TRBD1	TGTTCCAGCACGGACAGGGTCAATGAGCAGTTCTTC	CSSTDRVNEQFF
once	TRBJ2-7	TRBV11-3	.	TGTGCCAGCAGCTTGCCCACATTCTACGAGCAGTACTTC	CASSLPTFYEQYF
.	TRBJ2-7	TRBV7-2	TRBD2	TGTGCCAGCAGCTTAGGGGCTAGCGGCACCTACGAGCAGTACTTC	CASSLGASGTYEQYF
.	TRBJ1-2	TRBV19	TRBD1	TGTGCCAGTTCCCGGACAGGCGTCTATGGCTACACCTTC	CASSRTGVYGYTF
.	TRBJ2-7	TRBV25-1	.	TGTGCCAGCAGTGACAAGACTGGCGAGCAGTACTTC	CASSDKTGEQYF
.	TRBJ2-1	TRBV6-1	TRBD2	TGTGCCAGCAGTGAAAGGGGACTAGCGGCCTACAATGAGCAGTTCTTC	CASSERGLAAYNEQFF
.	TRBJ1-1	TRBV28	TRBD1	TGTGCCAGCAGTCCCGGGACAGGCACTGAAGCTTTCTTT	CASSPGTGTEAFF
once	TRBJ2-3	TRBV30	TRBD2	TGTGCCTACGAGACTAGCGGGAAAAAAACAGATACGCAGTATTTT	CAYETSGKKTDTQYF
.	TRBJ2-3	TRBV18	TRBD2	TGTGCCAGCTCTCCTAGGACTAGCGGGAGACATACGCAGTATTTT	CASSPRTSGRHTQYF
.	TRBJ2-2	TRBV6-5	TRBD2	TGTGCCAGCAGTCTAGCGGGAGAGACCGGGGAGCTGTTTTTT	CASSLAGETGELFF
.	TRBJ2-7	TRBV4-3	.	TGCGCCAGCAGCCAAGAGGCGGCAGCCTACGAGCAGTACTTC	CASSQEAAAYEQYF
.	TRBJ2-1	TRBV7-9	TRBD2	TGTGCCAGCAGCCCCAGACTAGCTGTTGTTCTGAGGAATGAGCAGTTCTTC	CASSPRLAVVLRNEQFF
.	TRBJ2-3	TRBV5-1	TRBD2	TGCGCCAGCAGCGTAAATAGCGGGAGGGGAACAGATACGCAGTATTTT	CASSVNSGRGTDTQYF
.	TRBJ2-1	TRBV7-2	TRBD2	TGTGCCAGCAGCTTATTGGGGACTAACCTCCTAAATGAGCAGTTCTTC	CASSLLGTNLLNEQFF
.	TRBJ1-4	TRBV11-1	.	TGTGCCAGCAGCTATCTTCGGGGTGAAAAACTGTTTTTT	CASSYLRGEKLFF
.	TRBJ2-7	TRBV11-2	TRBD2	TGTGCCAGCAGCTTAGGGTGGCGGGAGCAATCGGACGAGCAGTACTTC	CASSLGWREQSDEQYF
few	TRBJ2-7	TRBV7-9	.	TGTGCCAGCAGCTCGGTTACCTACGAGCAGTACTTC	CASSSVTYEQYF
few	TRBJ1-3	TRBV4-3	.	TGCGCCAGCAGCCAAGGAGGTACTGGAAACACCATATATTTT	CASSQGGTGNTIYF
many	TRBJ1-2	TRBV6-5	.	TGTGCCAGCCGGACACCCTCCAACTATGGCTACACCTTC	CASRTPSNYGYTF
once	TRBJ2-4	TRBV9	.	TGTGCCAGCAGTCGAGGGTCACAAGCCAAAAACATTCAGTACTTC	CASSRGSQAKNIQYF
.	TRBJ1-1	TRBV11-2	TRBD1	TGTGCCAGCAGCTTCCCGGGACAGGGTCGTCTAGCTTTCTTT	CASSFPGQGRLAFF
.	TRBJ2-7	TRBV27	TRBD1	TGTGCCAGCAGTTTATCTTCGGGGACAGCCTCCTACGAGCAGTACTTC	CASSLSSGTASYEQYF
.	TRBJ2-7	TRBV6-5	TRBD1	TGTGCCAGCAGCCCCGGGACAGCGTACGAGCAGTACTTC	CASSPGTAYEQYF
.	TRBJ2-3	TRBV4-1	.	TGCGCCAGCAGCCAAGATAGCGGCTCCACAGATACGCAGTATTTT	CASSQDSGSTDTQYF
once	TRBJ1-1	TRBV5-1	.	TGCGCCAGCAGCTTGAGGGAGAGCGGCACTGAAGCTTTCTTT	CASSLRESGTEAFF
.	TRBJ2-1	TRBV7-6	TRBD2	TGTGCCAGCAGCCCCGGACTAGCGGGGGACAATGAGCAGTTCTTC	CASSPGLAGDNEQFF
.	TRBJ2-7	TRBV6-4	TRBD2	TGTGCCAGCAGTGACCCCATGAATGGGCGGGAGTGGTACGAGCAGTACTTC	CASSDPMNGREWYEQYF
few	TRBJ2-6	TRBV4-3	.	TGCGCCAGCAGCCAGGAGTGGGCCAACGTCCTGACTTTC	CASSQEWANVLTF
.	TRBJ1-2	TRBV30	.	TGTGCCTGGTACCCAGGGAACTATGGCTACACCTTC	CAWYPGNYGYTF
.	TRBJ2-1	TRBV7-2	TRBD2	TGTGCCAGCAGCCTAACAGGGCTAGCGGGATCCCGCTCCTACAATGAGCAGTTCTTC	CASSLTGLAGSRSYNEQFF
.	TRBJ1-2	TRBV6-1	.	TGTGCCAGCAGGACTTTTATGGAAGGCTACACCTTC	CASRTFMEGYTF
few	TRBJ1-1	TRBV5-6	.	TGTGCCAGCAGCTGGCTGGGGGCAAGCAATGAAGCTTTCTTT	CASSWLGASNEAFF
.	TRBJ1-1	TRBV11-2	.	TGTGCCAGCAGCTTAGCTGCGTACACTGAAGCTTTCTTT	CASSLAAYTEAFF
.	TRBJ2-1	TRBV7-2	.	TGTGCCAGCAGCCCAAGACAGGGACTCTACAATGAGCAGTTCTTC	CASSPRQGLYNEQFF
.	TRBJ2-7	TRBV15	.	TGTGCCACCAGCAGAGGGGTGGCAGGGTATTATAACGAGCAGTACTTC	CATSRGVAGYYNEQYF
.	TRBJ2-1	TRBV6-6	.	TGTGCCAGCAGTTACGGACTTAGCAGCTCCTACAATGAGCAGTTCTTC	CASSYGLSSSYNEQFF
.	TRBJ2-7	TRBV5-4	TRBD2	TGTGCCAGCAGCTGGGACTACTCCTACGAGCAGTACTTC	CASSWDYSYEQYF
.	TRBJ1-1	TRBV7-9	.	TGTGCCAGCAGCCGCCTCCGCGGGACGCCTAGGTCTTTCTTT	CASSRLRGTPRSFF
few	TRBJ2-7	TRBV11-1	TRBD2	TGTGCCAGCAGCTTCGGAGCGGGAGACGGCTACGAGCAGTACTTC	CASSFGAGDGYEQYF
.	TRBJ2-1	TRBV2	.	TGTGCCAGCAGTGAAACTGCGGGGAGCTCCTACAATGAGCAGTTCTTC	CASSETAGSSYNEQFF
.	TRBJ2-2	TRBV4-3	.	TGCGCCAGCAGCCCGAACAACCAGGAGAACACCGGGGAGCTGTTTTTT	CASSPNNQENTGELFF
few	TRBJ1-3	TRBV7-2	TRBD1	TGTGCCAGCAGCAACAGGGGAGCGTTTGGAAACACCATATATTTT	CASSNRGAFGNTIYF
few	TRBJ1-2	TRBV28	.	TGTGCCAGCAGTTTAATCGGCCAACAGGGCTACACCTTC	CASSLIGQQGYTF
.	TRBJ1-5	TRBV28	TRBD1	TGTGCCAGCAGTTTGTGGCAGGGGGCGCAGGTAGGCAATCAGCCCCAGCATTTT	CASSLWQGAQVGNQPQHF
.	TRBJ1-3	TRBV28	.	TGTGCCAGCAGCCCCCCGACAGCTTACTCTGGAAACACCATATATTTT	CASSPPTAYSGNTIYF
.	TRBJ2-4	TRBV7-9	.	TGTGCCAGCAGTAGACCAGGGTTCGGAAACATTCAGTACTTC	CASSRPGFGNIQYF